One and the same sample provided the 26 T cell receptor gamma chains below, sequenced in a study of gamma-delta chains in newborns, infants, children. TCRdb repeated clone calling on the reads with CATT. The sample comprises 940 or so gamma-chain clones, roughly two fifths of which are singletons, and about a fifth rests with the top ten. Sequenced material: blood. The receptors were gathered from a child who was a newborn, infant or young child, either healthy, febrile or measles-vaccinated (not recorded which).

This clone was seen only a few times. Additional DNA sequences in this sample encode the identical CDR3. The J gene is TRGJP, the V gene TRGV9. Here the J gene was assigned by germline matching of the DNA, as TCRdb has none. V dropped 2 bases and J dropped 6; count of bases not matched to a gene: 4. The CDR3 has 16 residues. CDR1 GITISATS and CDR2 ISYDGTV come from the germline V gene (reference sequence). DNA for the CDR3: TGTGCCTTGTGGGAGGCTAGAGAGTTGGGCAAAAAAATCAAGGTATTT. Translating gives CALWEARELGKKIKVF.

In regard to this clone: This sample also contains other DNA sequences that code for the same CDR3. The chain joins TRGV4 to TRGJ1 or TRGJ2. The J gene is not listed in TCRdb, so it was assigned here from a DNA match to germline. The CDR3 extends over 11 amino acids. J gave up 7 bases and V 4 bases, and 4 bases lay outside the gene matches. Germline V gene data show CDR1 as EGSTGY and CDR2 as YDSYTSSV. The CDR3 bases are TGTGCCACCTGGGAAGGATATAAGAAACTCTTT. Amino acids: CATWEGYKKLF.

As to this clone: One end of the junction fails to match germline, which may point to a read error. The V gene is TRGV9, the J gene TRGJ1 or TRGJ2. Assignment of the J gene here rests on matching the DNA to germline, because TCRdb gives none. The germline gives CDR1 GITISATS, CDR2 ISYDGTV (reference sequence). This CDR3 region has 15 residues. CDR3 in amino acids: CALREPEDQYYKKLF. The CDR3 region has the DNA TGTGCCTTGCGGGAGCCTGAGGACCAGTATTATAAGAAACTCTTT.

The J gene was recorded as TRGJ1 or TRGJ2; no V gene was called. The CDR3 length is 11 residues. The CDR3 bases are TGTGCCACCTTTGACAGGCGTAAGAAACTCTTT. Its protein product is CATFDRRKKLF.

In DNA form, the CDR3 reads TGTGCCACCTGGGATGGGGATTATTATTATAAGAAACTCTTT. Encoded protein: CATWDGDYYYKKLF. The rearrangement uses TRGV4 and TRGJ1 or TRGJ2. TCRdb is silent on the J gene; assignment here came from matching the DNA to germline. Germline CDR1 reads EGSTGY; CDR2 reads YDSYTSSV. Trimming took 0 bases from V and 2 from J; bases not matched to a gene: 4. There are 14 residues in the CDR3.

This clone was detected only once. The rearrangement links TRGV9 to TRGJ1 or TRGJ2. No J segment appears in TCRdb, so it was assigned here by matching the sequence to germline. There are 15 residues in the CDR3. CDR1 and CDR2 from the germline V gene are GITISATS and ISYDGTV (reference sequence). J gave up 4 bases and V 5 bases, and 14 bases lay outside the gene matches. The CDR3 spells CALWGPEDQYYKKLF. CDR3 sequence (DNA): TGTGCCTTGTGGGGGCCTGAGGACCAGTATTATAAGAAACTCTTT.

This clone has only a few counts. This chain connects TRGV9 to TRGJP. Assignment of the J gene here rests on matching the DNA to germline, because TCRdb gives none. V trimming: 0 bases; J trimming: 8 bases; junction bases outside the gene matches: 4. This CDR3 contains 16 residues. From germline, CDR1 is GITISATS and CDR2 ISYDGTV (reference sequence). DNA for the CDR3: TGTGCCTTGTGGGAGGTGCTAAAGTTGGGCAAAAAAATCAAGGTATTT. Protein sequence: CALWEVLKLGKKIKVF.

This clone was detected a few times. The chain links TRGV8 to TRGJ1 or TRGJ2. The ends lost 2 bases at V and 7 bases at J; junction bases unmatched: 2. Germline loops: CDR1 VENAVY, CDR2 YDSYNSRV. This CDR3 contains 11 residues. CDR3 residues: CATWDIYKKLF. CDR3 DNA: TGTGCCACCTGGGATATCTATAAGAAACTCTTT.

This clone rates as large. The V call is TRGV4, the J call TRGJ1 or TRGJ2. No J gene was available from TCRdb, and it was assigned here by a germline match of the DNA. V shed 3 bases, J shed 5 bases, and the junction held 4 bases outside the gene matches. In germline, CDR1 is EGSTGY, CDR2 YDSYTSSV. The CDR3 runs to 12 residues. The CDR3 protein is CATWDRHYKKLF. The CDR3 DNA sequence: TGTGCCACCTGGGATCGCCATTATAAGAAACTCTTT.

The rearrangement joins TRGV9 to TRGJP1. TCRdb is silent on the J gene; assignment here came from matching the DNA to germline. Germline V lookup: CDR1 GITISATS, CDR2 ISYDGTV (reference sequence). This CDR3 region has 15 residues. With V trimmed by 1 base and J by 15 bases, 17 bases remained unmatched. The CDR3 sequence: CALWEVLLGKKIKIF. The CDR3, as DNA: TGTGCCTTGTGGGAGGTACTGTTGGGCAAAAAAATCAAGATATTT.

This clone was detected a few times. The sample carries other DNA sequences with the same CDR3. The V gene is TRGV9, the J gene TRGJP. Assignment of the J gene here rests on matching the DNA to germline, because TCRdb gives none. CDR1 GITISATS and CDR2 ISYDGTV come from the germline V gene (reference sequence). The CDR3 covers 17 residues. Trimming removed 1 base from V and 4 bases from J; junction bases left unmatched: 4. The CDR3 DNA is TGTGCCTTGTGGGAGGTACCTCAAGAGTTGGGCAAAAAAATCAAGGTATTT. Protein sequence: CALWEVPQELGKKIKVF.

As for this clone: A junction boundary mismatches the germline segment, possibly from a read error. The CDR3 loop is CATWDTHGTDWFKIF. The DNA of the CDR3 is TGTGCCACCTGGGATACACATGGCACTGATTGGTTCAAGATATTT. The J gene is TRGJP1, the V gene TRGV5. Here the J gene came from matching the DNA to germline, since TCRdb omits it. The CDR3 totals 15 residues. In germline, CDR1 is VINAFY, CDR2 YDVSNSKD.

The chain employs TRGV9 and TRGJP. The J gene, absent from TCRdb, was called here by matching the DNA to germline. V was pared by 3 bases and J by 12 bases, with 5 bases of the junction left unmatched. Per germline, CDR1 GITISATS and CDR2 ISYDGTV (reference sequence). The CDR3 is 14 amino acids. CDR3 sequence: CALWESAGKKIKVF. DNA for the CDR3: TGTGCCTTGTGGGAGTCCGCGGGCAAAAAAATCAAGGTATTT.

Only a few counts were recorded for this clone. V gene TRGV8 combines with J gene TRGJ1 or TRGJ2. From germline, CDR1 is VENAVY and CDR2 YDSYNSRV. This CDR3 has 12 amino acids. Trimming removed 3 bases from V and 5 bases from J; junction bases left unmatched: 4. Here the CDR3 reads CATWDRHYKKLF. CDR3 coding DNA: TGTGCCACCTGGGATCGTCATTATAAGAAACTCTTT.

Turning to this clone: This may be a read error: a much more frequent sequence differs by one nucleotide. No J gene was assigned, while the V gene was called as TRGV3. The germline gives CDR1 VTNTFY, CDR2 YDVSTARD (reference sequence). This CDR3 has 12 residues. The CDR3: CATWVTYYKKLF. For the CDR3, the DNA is TGTGCCACCTGGGTCACTTATTATAAGAAACTATTT.

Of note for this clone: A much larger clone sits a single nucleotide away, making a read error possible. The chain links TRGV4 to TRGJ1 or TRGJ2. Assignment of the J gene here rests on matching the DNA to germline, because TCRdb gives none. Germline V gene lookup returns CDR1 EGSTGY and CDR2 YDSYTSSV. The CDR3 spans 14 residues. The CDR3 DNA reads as TGCGCCACCTGGGACAGGTCGAATTATTATAAGAAACTCTTT. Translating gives CATWDRSNYYKKLF.

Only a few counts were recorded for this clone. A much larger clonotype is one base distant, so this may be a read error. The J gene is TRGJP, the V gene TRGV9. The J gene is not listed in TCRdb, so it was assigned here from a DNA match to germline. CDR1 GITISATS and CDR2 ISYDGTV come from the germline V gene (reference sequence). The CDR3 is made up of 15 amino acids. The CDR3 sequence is CALWGVQLGKKIKVF. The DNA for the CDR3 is TGTGCCTTGTGGGGGGTGCAGTTGGGCAAAAAAATCAAGGTATTT.

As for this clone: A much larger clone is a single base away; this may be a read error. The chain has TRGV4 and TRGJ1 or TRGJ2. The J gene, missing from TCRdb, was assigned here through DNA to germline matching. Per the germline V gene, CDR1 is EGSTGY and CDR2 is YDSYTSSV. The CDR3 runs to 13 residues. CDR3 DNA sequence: TGTGCCCCCTGGGCTTCCCTTTATTATAAGAAACTCTTT. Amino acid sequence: CAPWASLYYKKLF.

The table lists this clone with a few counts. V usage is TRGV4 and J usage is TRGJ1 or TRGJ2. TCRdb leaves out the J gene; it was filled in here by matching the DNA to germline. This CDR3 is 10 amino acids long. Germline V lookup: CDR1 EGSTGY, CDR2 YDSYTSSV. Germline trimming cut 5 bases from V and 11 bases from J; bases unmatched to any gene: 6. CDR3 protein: CATWVSEKLF. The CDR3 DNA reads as TGTGCCACCTGGGTTAGTGAGAAACTCTTT.

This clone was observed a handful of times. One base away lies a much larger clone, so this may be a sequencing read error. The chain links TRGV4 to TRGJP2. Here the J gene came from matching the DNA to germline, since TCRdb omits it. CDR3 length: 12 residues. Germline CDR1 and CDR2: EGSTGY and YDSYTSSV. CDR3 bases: TGTGCCACCTATAGTAGTGATCGGATCAAGACGTTT. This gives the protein CATYSSDRIKTF.

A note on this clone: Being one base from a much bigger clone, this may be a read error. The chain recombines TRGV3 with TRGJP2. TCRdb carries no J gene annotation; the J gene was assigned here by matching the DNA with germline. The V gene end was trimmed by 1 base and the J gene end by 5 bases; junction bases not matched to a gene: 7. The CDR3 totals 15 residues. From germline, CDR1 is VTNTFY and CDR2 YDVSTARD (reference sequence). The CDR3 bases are TGTGCCACCTGGGACAGAAAGGGCAGTGATTGGATCAAGACGTTT. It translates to CATWDRKGSDWIKTF.

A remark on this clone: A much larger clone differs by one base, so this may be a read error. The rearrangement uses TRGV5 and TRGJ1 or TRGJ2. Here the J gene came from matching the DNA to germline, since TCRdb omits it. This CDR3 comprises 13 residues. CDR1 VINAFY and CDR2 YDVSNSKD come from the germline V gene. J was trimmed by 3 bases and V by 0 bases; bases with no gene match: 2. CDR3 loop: CATWDRCYYKKLF. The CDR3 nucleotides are TGTGCCACCTGGGACAGGTGTTATTATAAGAAACTCTTT.

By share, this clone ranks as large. The DNA of the CDR3 is TGTGCCACCTGGGACGGACAATTTAATTATTATAAGAAACTCTTT. Residues: CATWDGQFNYYKKLF. This chain links TRGV3 with TRGJ1 or TRGJ2. The J gene, not given by TCRdb, was assigned here from a germline match of the nucleotide sequence. CDR1 and CDR2 (germline): VTNTFY, YDVSTARD (reference sequence). The CDR3 consists of 15 residues. The V and J ends lost 3 bases and 1 base, in that order; junction bases with no gene match: 9.

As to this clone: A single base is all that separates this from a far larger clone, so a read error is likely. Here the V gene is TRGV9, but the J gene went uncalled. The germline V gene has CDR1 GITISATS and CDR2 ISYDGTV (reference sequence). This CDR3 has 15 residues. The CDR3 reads CALWEQELGKKIEVF. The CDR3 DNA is TGTGCCTTGTGGGAGCAAGAGTTGGGCAAAAAAATCGAGGTATTT.

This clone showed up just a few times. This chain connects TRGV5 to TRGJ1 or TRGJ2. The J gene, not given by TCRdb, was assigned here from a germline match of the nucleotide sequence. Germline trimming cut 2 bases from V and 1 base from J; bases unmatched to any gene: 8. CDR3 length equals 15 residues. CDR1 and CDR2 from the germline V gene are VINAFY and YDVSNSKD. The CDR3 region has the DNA TGTGCCACCTGGGACACGCCTTTAAATTATTATAAGAAACTCTTT. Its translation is CATWDTPLNYYKKLF.

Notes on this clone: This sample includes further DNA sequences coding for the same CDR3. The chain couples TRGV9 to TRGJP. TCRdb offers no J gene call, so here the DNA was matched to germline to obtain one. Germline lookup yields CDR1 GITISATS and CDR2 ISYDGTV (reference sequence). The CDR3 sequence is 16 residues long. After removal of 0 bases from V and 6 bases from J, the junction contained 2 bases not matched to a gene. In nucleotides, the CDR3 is TGTGCCTTGTGGGAGGTGGGAGAGTTGGGCAAAAAAATCAAGGTATTT. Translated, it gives CALWEVGELGKKIKVF.